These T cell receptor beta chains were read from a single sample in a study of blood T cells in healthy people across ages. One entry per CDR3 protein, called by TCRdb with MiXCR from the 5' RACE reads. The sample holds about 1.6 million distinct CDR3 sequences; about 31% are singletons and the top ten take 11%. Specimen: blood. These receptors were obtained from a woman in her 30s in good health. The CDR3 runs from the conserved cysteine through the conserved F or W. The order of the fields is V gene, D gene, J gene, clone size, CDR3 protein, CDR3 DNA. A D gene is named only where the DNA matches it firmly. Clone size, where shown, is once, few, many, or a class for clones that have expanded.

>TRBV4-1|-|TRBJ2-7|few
CASSLNYVTTGYDYEQYF
TGCGCCAGCAGCCTTAATTATGTTACGACGGGTTACGACTACGAGCAGTACTTC
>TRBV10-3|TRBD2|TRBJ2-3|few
CAISVPGLAGGRVSTDTQYF
TGTGCCATCAGTGTACCGGGACTAGCGGGAGGTCGGGTTAGCACAGATACGCAGTATTTT
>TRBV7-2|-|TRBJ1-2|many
CASSLDIEPDFYTF
TGTGCCAGCAGCTTAGACATTGAGCCGGATTTCTACACCTTC
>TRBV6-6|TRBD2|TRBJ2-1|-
CASRPTSGRVNEQFF
TGTGCCAGCAGGCCAACTAGCGGGAGGGTTAATGAGCAGTTCTTC
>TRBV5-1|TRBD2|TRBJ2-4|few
CASSPGTSGRRDIQYF
TGCGCCAGCAGCCCCGGGACTAGCGGGAGGCGGGACATTCAGTACTTC
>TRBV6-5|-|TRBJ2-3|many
CASSYNRDTDTQYF
TGTGCCAGCAGTTACAACAGGGATACTGATACGCAGTATTTT
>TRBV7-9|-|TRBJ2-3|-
CASTLGTSTDTQYF
TGTGCCAGCACCCTTGGGACTTCCACAGATACGCAGTATTTT
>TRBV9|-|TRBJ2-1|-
CASSVAVDYYNEQFF
TGTGCCAGCAGCGTAGCGGTAGACTACTACAACGAGCAGTTCTTC
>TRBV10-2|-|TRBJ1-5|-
CASSVLVNQPQHF
TGCGCCAGCAGTGTCCTGGTAAATCAGCCCCAGCATTTT
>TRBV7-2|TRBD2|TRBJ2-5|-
CASSFSGVQETQYF
TGTGCCAGCAGCTTTAGCGGGGTCCAAGAGACCCAGTACTTC
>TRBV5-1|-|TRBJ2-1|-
CASSLLCGNEQFF
TGCGCCAGCAGCTTGCTGTGCGGCAATGAGCAGTTCTTC
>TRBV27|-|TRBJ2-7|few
CASSLYSHDEQYF
TGTGCCAGCAGTTTATACAGCCATGACGAGCAGTACTTC
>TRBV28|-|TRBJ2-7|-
CASSTRDIEGRTPYEQYF
TGTGCCAGCAGTACTCGGGACATCGAAGGACGCACCCCTTACGAGCAGTACTTC
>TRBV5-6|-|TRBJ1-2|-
CASSLGASYGYTF
TGTGCCAGCAGCTTAGGTGCCTCCTATGGCTACACCTTC
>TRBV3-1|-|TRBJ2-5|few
CASSHFTSWEQYF
TGTGCCAGCAGCCACTTCACCTCTTGGGAGCAGTACTTC
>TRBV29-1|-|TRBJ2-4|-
CSVARGPLAKNIQYF
TGCAGCGTCGCGAGGGGCCCGCTAGCCAAAAACATTCAGTACTTC
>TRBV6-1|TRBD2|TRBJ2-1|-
CASSSGLAGGGEQFF
TGTGCCAGCAGTTCAGGACTAGCGGGAGGAGGTGAGCAGTTCTTC
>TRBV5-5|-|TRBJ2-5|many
CASSVDQEETQYF
TGTGCCAGCAGCGTGGATCAAGAGGAGACCCAGTACTTC
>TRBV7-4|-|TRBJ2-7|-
CASSFWEGSYEQYF
TGTGCCAGCAGCTTCTGGGAAGGAAGCTACGAGCAGTACTTC
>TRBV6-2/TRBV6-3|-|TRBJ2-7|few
CASSSTTPYEQYF
TGTGCCAGCAGTTCGACTACCCCCTACGAGCAGTACTTC
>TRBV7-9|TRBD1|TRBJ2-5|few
CASSPPRAGGVETQYF
TGTGCCAGCAGCCCCCCTAGGGCAGGGGGCGTGGAGACCCAGTACTTC
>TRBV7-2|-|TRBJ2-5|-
CASSEPHPTGAIQETQYF
TGTGCCAGCAGCGAACCACACCCCACGGGGGCCATACAAGAGACCCAGTACTTC
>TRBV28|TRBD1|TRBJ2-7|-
CASSPWDRGLLSSYEQYF
TGTGCCAGCAGTCCATGGGACAGGGGGCTTCTAAGCTCCTACGAGCAGTACTTC
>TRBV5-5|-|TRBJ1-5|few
CASRPRLSGDGNQPQHF
TGTGCCAGCAGACCTAGGTTGTCAGGGGATGGGAATCAGCCCCAGCATTTT
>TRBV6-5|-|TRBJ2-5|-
CASSPSGQGQETQYF
TGTGCCAGCAGTCCCTCGGGGCAGGGTCAAGAGACCCAGTACTTC
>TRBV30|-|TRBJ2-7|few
CAWSVGSGDEQYF
TGTGCCTGGAGTGTAGGGTCCGGGGACGAGCAGTACTTC
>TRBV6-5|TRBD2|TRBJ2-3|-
CASSYSRTSGRTDTQYF
TGTGCCAGCAGTTACTCGAGGACTAGCGGGAGAACAGATACGCAGTATTTT
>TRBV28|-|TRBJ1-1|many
CASSLLRSWDFTNMNTEAFF
TGTGCCAGCAGTTTATTAAGGAGTTGGGACTTTACTAATATGAACACTGAAGCTTTCTTT
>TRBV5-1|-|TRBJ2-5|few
CASSLAGRSERYF
TGCGCCAGCAGCTTGGCCGGTAGATCGGAGCGGTACTTC
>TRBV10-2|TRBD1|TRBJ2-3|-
CASSEWTGGTDTQYF
TGCGCCAGCAGTGAGTGGACAGGGGGCACAGATACGCAGTATTTT
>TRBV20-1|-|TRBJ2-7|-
CSASREKEQYF
TGCAGTGCTAGCCGGGAGAAAGAGCAGTACTTC
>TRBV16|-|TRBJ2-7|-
CASSQSRGLRRRSVGYEQYF
TGTGCCAGCAGCCAATCTCGTGGCTTGAGGAGACGTAGCGTGGGGTACGAGCAGTACTTC
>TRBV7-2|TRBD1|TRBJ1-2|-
CASSLAYRGKGYTF
TGTGCCAGCAGCTTAGCATACAGGGGAAAGGGCTACACCTTC
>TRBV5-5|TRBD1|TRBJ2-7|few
CASSWGTGGRSYEQYF
TGTGCCAGCAGCTGGGGGACAGGGGGCCGGTCCTACGAGCAGTACTTC
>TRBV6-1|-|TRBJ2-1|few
CASSEYGSSYNEQFF
TGTGCCAGCAGTGAGTACGGGAGCTCCTACAATGAGCAGTTCTTC
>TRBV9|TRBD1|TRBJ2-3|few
CASSAHLSDRTTDTQYF
TGTGCCAGCAGCGCCCACCTTTCGGACAGGACTACAGATACGCAGTATTTT
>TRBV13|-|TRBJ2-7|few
CASSLGGPRYEQYF
TGTGCCAGCAGCTTAGGGGGGCCCCGATACGAGCAGTACTTC
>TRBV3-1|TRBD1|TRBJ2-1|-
CTSSQVGTGGNEQFF
TGTACCAGCAGCCAAGTCGGCACAGGGGGCAATGAGCAGTTCTTC
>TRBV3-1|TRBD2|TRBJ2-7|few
CASSPYGAGGTYEQYF
TGTGCCAGCAGCCCGTACGGGGCGGGGGGAACCTACGAGCAGTACTTC
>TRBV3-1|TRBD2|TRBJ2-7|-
CASRTSGRTREQYF
TGTGCCAGCAGGACTAGCGGGAGGACGAGGGAGCAGTACTTC
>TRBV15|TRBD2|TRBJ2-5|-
CATSRKGLGETQYF
TGTGCCACCAGCAGGAAAGGACTAGGGGAGACCCAGTACTTC
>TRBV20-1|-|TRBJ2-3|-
CSAPDRADTQYF
TGCAGTGCCCCGGACAGAGCAGATACGCAGTATTTT
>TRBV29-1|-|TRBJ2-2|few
CSVENGWGTGELFF
TGCAGCGTTGAAAATGGGTGGGGGACCGGGGAGCTGTTTTTT
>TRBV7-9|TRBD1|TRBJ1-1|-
CASSLVGDRWNTEAFF
TGTGCCAGCAGCTTAGTGGGGGACAGGTGGAACACTGAAGCTTTCTTT
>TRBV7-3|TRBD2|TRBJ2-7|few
CASSQLAGVGEQYF
TGTGCCAGCAGCCAACTAGCGGGAGTTGGAGAGCAGTACTTC
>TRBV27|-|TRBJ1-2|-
CTSKFRGGDGYTF
TGTACCAGCAAATTCAGGGGCGGGGATGGCTACACCTTC
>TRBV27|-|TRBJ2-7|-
CASSLLPGALSYEQYF
TGTGCCAGCAGTCTGCTCCCAGGGGCACTCTCCTACGAGCAGTACTTC
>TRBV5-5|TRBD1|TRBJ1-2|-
CASSFDSARGYGYTF
TGTGCCAGCAGCTTTGATAGCGCCAGGGGGTATGGCTACACCTTC
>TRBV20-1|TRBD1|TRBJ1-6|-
CSARGQGSYNSPLHF
TGCAGTGCTAGAGGACAGGGCTCCTATAATTCACCCCTCCACTTT
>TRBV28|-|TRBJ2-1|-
CASSTQVDSYNEQFF
TGTGCCAGCAGTACCCAGGTGGACTCCTACAATGAGCAGTTCTTC
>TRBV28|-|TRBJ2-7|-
CASSRGRGISYEQYF
TGTGCCAGCAGCCGGGGACGGGGGATCTCCTACGAGCAGTACTTC